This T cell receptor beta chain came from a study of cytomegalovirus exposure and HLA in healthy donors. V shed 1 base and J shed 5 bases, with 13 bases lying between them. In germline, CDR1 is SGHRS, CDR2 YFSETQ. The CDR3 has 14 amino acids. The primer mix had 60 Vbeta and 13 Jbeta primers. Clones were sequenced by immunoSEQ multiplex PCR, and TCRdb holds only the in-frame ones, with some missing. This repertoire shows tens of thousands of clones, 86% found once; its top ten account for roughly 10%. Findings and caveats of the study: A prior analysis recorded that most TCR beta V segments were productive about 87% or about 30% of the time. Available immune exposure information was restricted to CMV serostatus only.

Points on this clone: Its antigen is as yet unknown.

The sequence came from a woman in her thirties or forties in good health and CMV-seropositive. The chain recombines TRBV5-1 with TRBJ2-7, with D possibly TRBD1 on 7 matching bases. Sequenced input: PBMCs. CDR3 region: CASSLNQGGDEQYF. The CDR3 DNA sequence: TGCGCCAGCAGCTTGAATCAGGGGGGAGACGAGCAGTACTTC.